This T cell receptor beta chain comes out of a study of PD-L1 blockade in urothelial cancer. The CDR3 length is 14 residues. CDR1 and CDR2 from the germline V gene are SGHDT and YYEEEE. Trimming removed 4 bases from V and 10 bases from J; junction bases left unmatched: 8. The time point denotes: pretreatment peripheral blood. Assay: immunoSEQ multiplex PCR; the TCRdb copy retains only in-frame clones and omits some. The table shows about 80,000 clones, with around four fifths occurring only once. The sequencing here drew on PBMCs, taken around atezolizumab (anti-PD-L1) treatment. The V gene is TRBV5-6, the J gene TRBJ1-4; 9 bases agree with TRBD1. The sequence came from a man aged 40-49 years with urothelial cancer. In DNA, the CDR3 is TGTGCCAGCAGCGGGGACAGGGTTGATCGAAAACTGTTTTTT. Translated, it gives CASSGDRVDRKLFF.